A selection of T cell receptor beta chains follows, all from one sample in a study of pediatric ulcerative colitis. Repertoires were generated with immunoSEQ multiplex PCR, while TCRdb's copy carries only in-frame clones and drops some. The repertoire includes around 64,000 clones, about 80% of them detected once, and 5.2% sits in the top ten. Sequencing used blood. These receptors originate from a boy between 10 and 17 years old with moderate ulcerative colitis. CDR3s include the opening cysteine and the closing phenylalanine or tryptophan. The D gene is left open where the match is weak. Where a row states a size, it is once, few, many or the class of an expanded clone; other rows omit it.

CDR3 DNA,CDR3 protein,D gene,V gene,clone size,J gene
TGTGCCAGCAGCTTAGAACGGGACGTATCCTACGAGCAGTACTTC,CASSLERDVSYEQYF,NA,TRBV11-2,NA,TRBJ2-7
TGCGCCAGCAGCCACCCGCCGGGGGAAGCTTTCTTT,CASSHPPGEAFF,NA,TRBV4-3,NA,TRBJ1-1
TGTGCCAGCAAACGCGGGCCTCAAGAGACCCAGTACTTC,CASKRGPQETQYF,NA,TRBV6-5,NA,TRBJ2-5
TGTGCCAGCAGCTTAGGGACGGTTGAGGGGGCAAGGTATGGCTACACCTTC,CASSLGTVEGARYGYTF,TRBD1,TRBV7-2,NA,TRBJ1-2
TGTGCTAGTGGTTTGGTAAGGGGGGACTCCTTCTCTGGAAACACCATATATTTT,CASGLVRGDSFSGNTIYF,NA,TRBV12-5,NA,TRBJ1-3
TGTGCCAGTAAACAGAAATTGAACACTGAAGCTTTCTTT,CASKQKLNTEAFF,NA,TRBV19,once,TRBJ1-1
TGCGCCAGCAGCTTCACTAGCGGGAGAGGTGAGCAGTTCTTC,CASSFTSGRGEQFF,TRBD2,TRBV5-1,NA,TRBJ2-1
TGTGCCTGGACTAGCGGGATACTTCAGCAGTTCTTC,CAWTSGILQQFF,TRBD2,TRBV30,NA,TRBJ2-1
TGTGCCAGCAGTGTCTTCAGAAATCAGCCCCAGCATTTT,CASSVFRNQPQHF,NA,TRBV2,few,TRBJ1-5
TGTGCCAGCAGTTACACGGGACAGGGCCTATCCGGCTACACCTTC,CASSYTGQGLSGYTF,TRBD1,TRBV6-5,NA,TRBJ1-2
TGCAGCGTTGAACCTGCCCTAGCGGCCTCCTACAATGAGCAGTTCTTC,CSVEPALAASYNEQFF,TRBD2,TRBV29-1,NA,TRBJ2-1
TGTGCCAGCTCACCGCAGACAGGCAGAGATACGCAGTATTTT,CASSPQTGRDTQYF,NA,TRBV18,NA,TRBJ2-3
TGTGCCAGCAGCCCATCTGGGCGGGGAGGCATCTACGAGCAGTACTTC,CASSPSGRGGIYEQYF,NA,TRBV7-6,NA,TRBJ2-7
TGCGCCAGCACCATGGGGCCCCGAAGGGACGGGCAGTACTTC,CASTMGPRRDGQYF,NA,TRBV5-1,NA,TRBJ2-7
TGCGCCAGCAGCTTGGGAGCGGGAGGCCGAGAGACCCAGTACTTC,CASSLGAGGRETQYF,TRBD2,TRBV5-1,NA,TRBJ2-5
TGTGCCAGCAGTAAACCGGGACAGGGGGTTTTAAATGGCTACACCTTC,CASSKPGQGVLNGYTF,TRBD1,TRBV25-1,once,TRBJ1-2
TGTGCCAGTAGTATCTTTGTTCGGGGACAGCGGACTAACTATGGCTACACCTTC,CASSIFVRGQRTNYGYTF,TRBD1,TRBV19,NA,TRBJ1-2
TGCGCCAGCAGTGATCCGGCTGCCGATACGCAGTATTTT,CASSDPAADTQYF,NA,TRBV10-2,NA,TRBJ2-3
TGTGCCAGCAGCTCCCAGGGTGTCACTGAAGCTTTCTTT,CASSSQGVTEAFF,NA,TRBV7-2,few,TRBJ1-1
TGTGCCAGCCCCAGGGCGGGCACTGAAGCTTTCTTT,CASPRAGTEAFF,NA,TRBV7-2,few,TRBJ1-1
TGTGCCAGCACCGTTGCCGGCGGGGGAGATTACAATGAGCAGTTCTTC,CASTVAGGGDYNEQFF,TRBD2,TRBV5-8,once,TRBJ2-1
TGTGCCAGCAGGCCGGGGGGCTTCTATGGCTACACCTTC,CASRPGGFYGYTF,NA,TRBV7-9,once,TRBJ1-2
TGTGCCAGCAGCTTGCATGTTACAGCCATGAACACTGAAGCTTTCTTT,CASSLHVTAMNTEAFF,NA,TRBV5-4,NA,TRBJ1-1
TGTGCCAGCAGCTCGACAGGGTACACGCAGTATTTT,CASSSTGYTQYF,TRBD1,TRBV7-3,NA,TRBJ2-3
TGTGCCAGCAGCGTAGGCAGGGGGAGTAACTATGGCTACACCTTC,CASSVGRGSNYGYTF,TRBD1,TRBV9,NA,TRBJ1-2